Given below is one T cell receptor (beta chain) in context. The CDR3 is 14 amino acids. CDR1 is SGHDT and CDR2 is YYEEEE in the germline V gene. Trimming took 4 bases from V and 3 from J; bases not matched to a gene: 3. In the original processing: Quantification of nucleated cells was approximated via reference gene primer amplification. TCRdb's copy holds only in-frame clones and misses some; the assay was immunoSEQ multiplex PCR. V and J calls and clone size are as listed in that table; D and trimming were resolved from the DNA. The data show roughly 240,000 clones, with around 90% seen just once and 0.85% to 0.9% held by the top ten. This specimen belongs to a study of blood T cell repertoires in COVID-19. As for the study in general: COVID-19 samples collected from the United States, Italy and Spain covered acute and convalescent phases.

Participants classified as exposed had met a COVID-19 case within 2 weeks before study entry. The specimen was PBMCs or T cells enriched from blood (not recorded which). This receptor was taken from a man in his fifties who had been exposed to COVID-19. This rearrangement joins TRBV5-6 to TRBJ1-4, with 7 bases lining up with TRBD1. Written as DNA, the CDR3 is TGTGCCAGCAGCCCGGGACAGCCTAATGAAAAACTGTTTTTT. As protein: CASSPGQPNEKLFF.